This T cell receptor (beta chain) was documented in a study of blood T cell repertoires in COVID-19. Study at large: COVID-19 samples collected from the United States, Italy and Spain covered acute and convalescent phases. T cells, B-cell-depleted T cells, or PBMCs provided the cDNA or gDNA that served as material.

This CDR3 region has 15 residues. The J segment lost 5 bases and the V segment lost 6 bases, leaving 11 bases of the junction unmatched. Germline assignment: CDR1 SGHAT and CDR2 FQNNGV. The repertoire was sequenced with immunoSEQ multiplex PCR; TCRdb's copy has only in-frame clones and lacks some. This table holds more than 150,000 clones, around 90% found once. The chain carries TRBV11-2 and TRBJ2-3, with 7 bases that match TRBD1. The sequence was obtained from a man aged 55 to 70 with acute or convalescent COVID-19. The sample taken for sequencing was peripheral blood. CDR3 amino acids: CASSPGRGLGDTQYF. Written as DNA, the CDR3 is TGTGCCAGCAGTCCCGGAAGGGGGCTTGGAGATACGCAGTATTTT.